One and the same sample provided the 25 T cell receptor beta chains below, sequenced in a study of T cells in Graves' hyperthyroidism and ophthalmopathy. Using RNA transcripts as the source, TCR beta CDR3 regions were amplified. TCR CDR3 regions were first amplified by RT-PCR with HTBI primers. TCRdb called the multiplex PCR reads again in MiXCR, with one record for every CDR3 protein. The table lists 650,000 to 800,000 distinct CDR3 sequences, about 45% of them singletons, with more than 7% in the top ten. Specimen: peripheral blood or thyroid tissue (not recorded which). The receptor set was obtained from an adult man with Graves' disease, either hyperthyroidism or ophthalmopathy (not recorded which).

J is TRBJ1-5 and V is TRBV4-1; D gene uncertain. The V gene's germline CDR1 is MGHRA and CDR2 YSYEKL. V was shortened by 0 bases and J by 5 bases, with 5 bases between the two germline ends. The CDR3 length is 13 residues. The CDR3 here is CASSQDHDQPQHF. The DNA for the CDR3 is TGCGCCAGCAGCCAAGATCATGATCAGCCCCAGCATTTT.

This clonotype was observed many times. The chain carries TRBV7-3 and TRBJ1-1; 7 nucleotides line up with TRBD1. Germline values: CDR1 SGHTA, CDR2 FQGTGA. V trimming: 5 bases; J trimming: 3 bases; junction bases outside the gene matches: 3. The CDR3 has 13 residues. CDR3 loop: CASSTDRDTEAFF. For the CDR3, the DNA is TGTGCCAGCAGCACAGACAGGGACACTGAAGCTTTCTTT. The variable domain in full, completed from reference TRBV7-3 and TRBJ1-1, reads GAGVSQTPSNKVTEKGKYVELRCDPISGHTALYWYRQSLGQGPEFLIYFQGTGAADDSGLPNDRFFAVRPEGSVSTLKIQRTERGDSAVYLCASSTDRDTEAFFGQGTRLTVV.

The genes are TRBV20-1 and TRBJ2-7; 7 bases are shared with TRBD1. This CDR3 contains 14 residues. In germline, CDR1 is DFQATT, CDR2 SNEGSKA (reference sequence). With 2 bases clipped from V and 3 bases from J, the junction kept 7 bases outside the gene matches. The CDR3 loop is CSARLGQQNYEQYF. The DNA for the CDR3 is TGCAGTGCTAGATTGGGACAGCAGAACTACGAGCAGTACTTC.

This clonotype has ten or more counts. This chain joins TRBV7-8 and TRBJ1-4, with 9 nucleotides matching TRBD1. The junction had 5 bases not matched to a gene; V was cut back by 5 bases and J by 7 bases. The CDR3 is made up of 14 amino acids. Per germline, CDR1 SGHVS and CDR2 FQNEAQ. CDR3 nucleotides: TGTGCCAGCAGCACCACAGGGGGCCGTGAAAAACTGTTTTTT. Translating gives CASSTTGGREKLFF.

The rearrangement links TRBV20-1 to TRBJ2-2; D is unclear. The CDR3 runs to 10 residues. Per germline, CDR1 DFQATT and CDR2 SNEGSKA (reference sequence). With 6 bases removed from V and 6 bases from J, the gap between germline ends came to 5 bases. CDR3 bases: TGCAGTGCGAAGGCCGGGGAGCTGTTTTTT. It specifies CSAKAGELFF.

This clonotype was counted between two and nine times. A single base separates this from a much larger clone, so it may be a read error. V and J are TRBV24-1 and TRBJ1-4; D gene ambiguous. Per germline, CDR1 KGHDR and CDR2 SFDVKD. V was pared by 4 bases and J by 4 bases, with 6 bases between. This CDR3 region has 13 residues. This CDR3 is CATSDRDNEKLFF. In DNA, the CDR3 is TGTGCCACCAGTGACAGAGATAATGAAAAACTGTTTTTT.

The V gene is TRBV7-8, the J gene TRBJ2-5; 9 bases map to TRBD1. The CDR3 runs 15 residues. Per the germline V gene, CDR1 is SGHVS and CDR2 is FQNEAQ. V was pared by 1 base and J by 3 bases, with 3 bases of the junction left unmatched. CDR3 protein: CASSLDRGLKETQYF. The CDR3 DNA follows: TGTGCCAGCAGCTTAGACAGGGGGCTCAAAGAGACCCAGTACTTC.

The table lists this clonotype with a few counts. V gene TRBV7-2 combines with J gene TRBJ2-5, with D perhaps TRBD1 or TRBD2 (5 bases each). The CDR3 runs 11 residues. The V end was cut by 6 bases, the J end by 12 bases, with 14 bases between. CDR1 and CDR2 (germline): SGHTA, FQGNSA. CDR3 sequence reads: CASSPPGPKYF. In DNA, the CDR3 is TGTGCCAGCAGTCCGCCGGGACCAAAGTACTTC.

This clonotype was seen only a few times. The genes are TRBV6-5 and TRBJ1-1; D gene unclear. The germline CDR1 and CDR2 sequences are MNHEY and SVGAGI. This CDR3 comprises 13 residues. The ends were cut back, 5 bases at V and 5 bases at J, with 12 bases in the middle. CDR3 in amino acids: CASSLGSRTEAFF. In DNA form, the CDR3 reads TGTGCCAGCAGTCTTGGATCACGGACTGAAGCTTTCTTT.

Only a few counts were recorded for this clonotype. The chain employs TRBV19 and TRBJ2-7; D may match TRBD1 or TRBD2 (6 bases each). The CDR3 is made up of 13 amino acids. Germline values: CDR1 LNHDA, CDR2 SQIVND (reference sequence). V was clipped by 3 bases and J by 7 bases, with 13 bases between them. CDR3 DNA sequence: TGTGCCAGTAGTATCGGAGGGGGGTGGGAGCAGTACTTC. This translates into CASSIGGGWEQYF. The full variable domain, its missing parts supplied by reference TRBV19 and TRBJ2-7, is DGGITQSPKYLFRKEGQNVTLSCEQNLNHDAMYWYRQDPGQGLRLIYYSQIVNDFQKGDIAEGYSVSREKKESFPLTVTSAQKNPTAFYLCASSIGGGWEQYFGPGTRLTVT.

The sample holds a few counts of this clonotype. J is TRBJ1-1 and V is TRBV5-4; TRBD1 is a possible D gene (6 bases). V was cut by 3 bases and J by 6 bases, with 21 bases left in between. This CDR3 is 16 amino acids long. Germline V gives CDR1 SGHNT, CDR2 YYREEE (reference sequence). In DNA form, the CDR3 reads TGTGCCAGCAGCTCTGGGGGCGGGGGTCAAGACGCTGAAGCTTTCTTT. Its translation is CASSSGGGGQDAEAFF.

This chain connects TRBV20-1 to TRBJ2-5, with a tentative D call TRBD1 (6 bases). Trimming cost V 3 bases and J 5 bases, with 13 bases left between them. Germline loops: CDR1 DFQATT, CDR2 SNEGSKA (reference sequence). This CDR3 spans 13 amino acids. The CDR3 spells CSASWGREETQYF. The CDR3 DNA is TGCAGTGCTAGTTGGGGGCGCGAGGAGACCCAGTACTTC.

This clonotype was seen repeatedly, ten times or more. J is TRBJ1-2 and V is TRBV12-3 or TRBV12-4; D is possibly TRBD1 (6 bases). This CDR3 comprises 12 residues. V dropped 6 bases and J dropped 4 bases, with 9 bases sitting between them. The CDR3 nucleotides read TGTGCCAGCAGACAGGGTCCCTATGGCTACACCTTC. This gives the protein CASRQGPYGYTF.

The chain has TRBV20-1 and TRBJ2-7, with D possibly being TRBD2 (5 bases). The CDR3 totals 14 residues. Germline CDR1 reads DFQATT; CDR2 reads SNEGSKA (reference sequence). Trimming took off 3 bases at V and 0 bases at J, with 12 bases between the two ends. CDR3 amino acids: CSASTGRTSYEQYF. The CDR3 DNA reads as TGCAGTGCTAGTACGGGAAGGACCTCCTACGAGCAGTACTTC.

The chain combines TRBV7-3 with TRBJ1-5; possible D gene TRBD1, 5 bases. This CDR3 contains 18 residues. Germline V gene lookup returns CDR1 SGHTA and CDR2 FQGTGA. The V end lost 4 bases, the J end lost 2 bases, and 21 bases lay between the germline ends. This CDR3 is CASSYNRDRYRGNQPQHF. In nucleotides, the CDR3 is TGTGCCAGCAGCTATAACCGGGACCGATACAGAGGCAATCAGCCCCAGCATTTT.

This clonotype was seen at least ten times. Written as DNA, the CDR3 is TGTGCCACCAGCAGAGAAGGGTTGACAGTGTACAATTCACCCCTCCACTTT. Encoded protein: CATSREGLTVYNSPLHF. The chain couples TRBV15 to TRBJ1-6; TRBD1 might be the D (5 bases). Germline V gives CDR1 LNHNV, CDR2 YYDKDF (reference sequence). With 0 bases removed from V and 7 bases from J, the gap between germline ends came to 16 bases. The CDR3 is 17 residues long.

This clonotype has just a few counts. This chain connects TRBV20-1 to TRBJ1-5, with D uncertain. Germline CDR1 is DFQATT and CDR2 is SNEGSKA (reference sequence). The V and J ends lost 3 bases and 1 base respectively, with 13 bases between them. CDR3 length: 15 residues. The CDR3 DNA follows: TGCAGTGCTAGTCGATCAACCGGGAGCAATCAGCCCCAGCATTTT. This codes for CSASRSTGSNQPQHF.

This clonotype has a single count. No conserved phenylalanine or tryptophan ends this CDR3, so it is likely a read error. This chain joins TRBV6-5 and TRBJ2-7, with D uncertain. The V and J ends lost 6 bases and 5 bases respectively, with 11 bases between them. This CDR3 comprises 12 residues. Germline V lookup: CDR1 MNHEY, CDR2 SVGAGI. The CDR3: CASSLRWDEQYL. The CDR3 nucleotides are TGTGCCAGCAGCTTAAGGTGGGACGAGCAGTACCTC.

This clonotype was seen at least ten times. The CDR3 sequence: CSVGVSYEQYF. The CDR3 coding sequence is TGCAGCGTTGGGGTTTCGTACGAGCAGTACTTC. The chain links TRBV29-1 to TRBJ2-7, with unresolved D. V gave up 4 bases and J gave up 4 bases, with 8 bases separating them. The V gene's germline CDR1 is SQVTM and CDR2 ANQGSEA. The CDR3 extends over 11 amino acids.

This clonotype was seen a few times. The gene calls are TRBV12-3 or TRBV12-4 and TRBJ1-1, with 7 bases that match TRBD1. V shed 3 bases, J shed 10 bases, and the junction held 11 bases outside the gene matches. The CDR3 covers 14 residues. This CDR3 reads CASSFGTVEHRAFF. The CDR3 DNA sequence: TGTGCCAGCAGTTTCGGGACAGTAGAACATCGAGCTTTCTTT.

This clonotype was recorded at least ten times. The chain links TRBV7-6 to TRBJ2-5; the D gene is possibly TRBD2 (6 bases). Between the trimmed V and J ends, which lost 1 base and 2 bases, there was a span of 14 bases. Germline V gene sequence: CDR1 SGHVS, CDR2 FNYEAQ. The CDR3 runs to 16 residues. CDR3 sequence (DNA): TGTGCCAGCAGCTTAGGGTTCGCGGGAAGACAAGAGACCCAGTACTTC. It specifies CASSLGFAGRQETQYF.

This clonotype was recorded at least ten times. The V gene is TRBV24-1, the J gene TRBJ2-5; TRBD1 agrees at 10 bases. The CDR3 spans 16 residues. Germline values: CDR1 KGHDR, CDR2 SFDVKD. V trimming: 3 bases; J trimming: 5 bases; junction bases outside the gene matches: 8. CDR3 bases: TGTGCCACCAGTGATACCGGGACAGGGGAGACGGAGACCCAGTACTTC. This translates into CATSDTGTGETETQYF.

This clonotype was seen a handful of times. This sequence joins TRBV20-1 and TRBJ1-2; 7 positions agree with TRBD1. Germline lookup yields CDR1 DFQATT and CDR2 SNEGSKA (reference sequence). The CDR3 has 12 amino acids. In DNA, the CDR3 is TGCAAACCGGACAGGAGTAACTATGGCTACACCTTC. Its protein is CKPDRSNYGYTF.

This clonotype has ten or more counts. This chain links TRBV7-3 with TRBJ1-2; the D gene is possibly TRBD1 (5 bases). Germline V gene data show CDR1 as SGHTA and CDR2 as FQGTGA. Trimming left V 4 bases short and J 10 bases short, with 19 bases between. The CDR3 has 14 amino acids. The CDR3 is CASSSTGTSVAYTF. The DNA for the CDR3 is TGTGCCAGCAGCTCTACCGGGACTTCAGTTGCCTACACCTTC.

This clonotype turned up a few times. V and J are TRBV7-9 and TRBJ2-2, with D perhaps given as TRBD1 or TRBD2 (5 bases each). The CDR3 runs 15 residues. Trimming took 2 bases from V and 2 from J, leaving 9 bases between them. CDR1 is SEHNR and CDR2 is FQNEAQ in the germline V gene (reference sequence). The CDR3, as DNA: TGTGCCAGCAGCTTACCCAGGGACAACACCGGGGAGCTGTTTTTT. Its translation: CASSLPRDNTGELFF.